These 13 T cell receptor beta chains originate from one sample sequenced in a study of shared clonotypes between healthy human individuals (TCRdb year 2020). The library was built by means of the immunoSEQ multiplex PCR assay. Sourced from immuneACCESS, this table was stored by TCRdb with only in-frame sequences that have V and J called. A share of the clones is absent; for the studies checked, an unresolved V gene accounts for under half, and the remainder has no known explanation. The sample records roughly 2,500,000 clones, under 95% of which are singletons. Of the sample, 0.36% is held by the ten largest clones. Sample: naive CD4+ T cells from PBMCs. What this sample's cell subset or site label stands for: CD45RA+ positively selected. The receptors shown here come from a man aged 18 to 29 in good health. Some clones in this sample may be carry-over from other donors' samples.

The chain joins TRBV27 to TRBJ2-1, with unresolved D. The ends were cut back, 3 bases at V and 10 bases at J, with 10 bases in the middle. Germline V gene lookup returns CDR1 MNHEY and CDR2 SMNVEV (reference sequence). This CDR3 spans 12 amino acids. CDR3 amino acids: CASSFLAGEQFF. CDR3 bases: TGTGCCAGCAGTTTTTTGGCCGGCGAGCAGTTCTTC.

The chain combines TRBV11-2 with TRBJ2-3; TRBD2 matches 7 bases. The CDR3 spans 14 residues. After removal of 3 bases from V and 0 bases from J, the junction contained 0 bases not matched to a gene. The germline CDR1 and CDR2 sequences are SGHAT and FQNNGV. The CDR3, as DNA: TGTGCCAGCAGCTTGCGGGGGAGCACAGATACGCAGTATTTT. Translated, it gives CASSLRGSTDTQYF.

This sequence joins TRBV5-4 and TRBJ2-2; D perhaps matches TRBD1 (6 bases). The CDR3 has 15 residues. V was clipped by 0 bases and J by 3 bases, with 9 bases between them. Looked up from germline, CDR1 is SGHNT and CDR2 is YYREEE (reference sequence). CDR3 DNA: TGTGCCAGCAGCTTGGACAGGGTGGACACCGGGGAGCTGTTTTTT. It specifies CASSLDRVDTGELFF.

On this clone itself: This specimen includes other DNA sequences encoding the same CDR3. The CDR3: CASSYVDTQYF. CDR3 bases: TGTGCCAGCAGTTACGTGGATACGCAGTATTTT. The V call is TRBV6-6, the J call TRBJ2-3; D gene ambiguous. Germline CDR1 MNHNY, CDR2 SVGAGI (reference sequence). CDR3 size: 11 residues. The V gene lost 2 bases and the J gene lost 6 bases, with 3 bases spanning the gap.

V and J are TRBV5-1 and TRBJ2-7; 10 positions agree with TRBD2. Germline-derived CDR1 and CDR2 are SGHRS and YFSETQ. This CDR3 contains 17 residues. With V trimmed by 7 bases and J by 2 bases, 15 bases remained unmatched. CDR3 sequence reads: CASPPGLASFRPYEQYF. CDR3 in DNA: TGCGCCAGCCCTCCGGGACTAGCGTCGTTCCGTCCCTACGAGCAGTACTTC.

This clone was counted a single time. The CDR3 is CASSVATGLQTQYF. DNA of the CDR3: TGTGCCAGCAGCGTAGCTACAGGCCTGCAGACCCAGTACTTC. The chain employs TRBV9 and TRBJ2-5, with D perhaps TRBD1 (5 bases). V was pared by 0 bases and J by 6 bases, with 12 bases between. Germline-derived CDR1 and CDR2 are SGDLS and YYNGEE. This CDR3 has 14 amino acids.

The J gene is TRBJ2-7, the V gene TRBV9; D possibly matches TRBD1 or TRBD2 (5 bases each). Trimming cost V 0 bases and J 2 bases, with 9 bases left between them. Germline V CDR1 and CDR2: SGDLS, YYNGEE. This CDR3 comprises 14 residues. The CDR3 region has the DNA TGTGCCAGCAGCGTAGAGCTGGGGGCCTACGAGCAGTACTTC. Translating it yields CASSVELGAYEQYF.

The chain links TRBV6-1 to TRBJ2-5, with D possibly being TRBD2 (6 bases). The CDR3 sequence is 14 residues long. Germline V gene lookup returns CDR1 MNHNS and CDR2 SASEGT. Trimming stripped 8 bases from V and 3 bases from J, with 16 bases between. CDR3: CASSLSPGEETQYF. The CDR3 DNA reads as TGTGCCAGCTCCCTATCCCCGGGGGAAGAGACCCAGTACTTC.

The rearrangement links TRBV6-6 to TRBJ1-2; tentatively, D is TRBD1 (6 bases). Trimming took 8 bases from V and 14 from J, leaving 18 bases between them. CDR1 and CDR2 from the germline V gene are MNHNY and SVGAGI (reference sequence). This CDR3 is built from 11 residues. CDR3: CASYFEGDATF. The CDR3 DNA follows: TGTGCCAGCTATTTCGAGGGGGACGCAACCTTC.

This sequence joins TRBV6-5 and TRBJ2-5; D gene unclear. The V end was cut by 6 bases, the J end by 7 bases, with 9 bases between. This CDR3 contains 11 residues. Germline loops: CDR1 MNHEY, CDR2 SVGAGI. The DNA of the CDR3 is TGTGCCAGCAGCCAGCTAGGGACCCAGTACTTC. Amino acids: CASSQLGTQYF.

This chain links TRBV5-1 with TRBJ2-7, with D possibly being TRBD2 (5 bases). This CDR3 region has 15 residues. Between the trimmed V and J ends, which lost 4 bases and 6 bases, there was a span of 20 bases. In germline, CDR1 is SGHRS, CDR2 YFSETQ. CDR3 nucleotides: TGCGCCAGCAGCAGAGAGGGTGGAAGTAGTTCCGAGCAGTACTTC. It translates to CASSREGGSSSEQYF.

This clone was detected once. Germline and junction disagree at one end, which may indicate a read error. The CDR3 region is CAIRGANTGELFF. Here the CDR3 DNA reads TGTGCAATCAGGGGAGCGAACACCGGGGAGCTGTTTTTT. V is TRBV10-3 and J is TRBJ2-2; D might be TRBD1 (6 bases). The CDR3 runs 13 residues. Germline V gene data show CDR1 as ENHRY and CDR2 as SYGVKD.

About this clone itself: Other DNA sequences of this sample code for an identical CDR3. The V call is TRBV28, the J call TRBJ1-2, with a tentative D call TRBD1 (5 bases). The CDR3 runs 13 residues. Germline CDR1 MDHEN, CDR2 SYDVKM. Trimming removed 7 bases from V and 4 bases from J, with 13 bases in between. The CDR3 DNA follows: TGTGCCAGCACCATCGGGGGGGGCTATGGCTACACCTTC. Its translation: CASTIGGGYGYTF.